The source of this TCR beta chain is a study of regulatory T cells in long-lasting Graves disease. In this sample, this clonotype turned up many times. Germline CDR1 is SGHAT and CDR2 is FQNNGV. CDR3 size: 16 residues. The junction had 8 bases not matched to a gene; V was cut back by 4 bases and J by 3 bases. To make TCR beta libraries, researchers used iRepertoire HTBI primers and Arm-PCR of CDR3 regions. TCRdb re-called the multiplex PCR reads with MiXCR, one entry per CDR3 protein. The data hold 400,000 to 500,000 distinct CDR3 sequences, with about 15% observed a single time. Time point meaning: newly diagnosed GD, antithyroid drugs for less than 3 months. Researchers made the TCR library from RNA that was extracted from PBMCs. American Thyroid Association guidelines defined how Graves' disease was diagnosed. These same records also appear under a second study, on T cells in Graves' hyperthyroidism and ophthalmopathy. As that study records: Clinicians diagnosed patients from clinical symptoms, serum thyroxine and TRAb, thyroid ultrasound and orbital computed tomography. The primer set for the first-round RT-PCR of the TCR CDR3 was HTBI.

The chain joins TRBV11-2 to TRBJ2-3, with 9 bases matching TRBD1. This material consisted of peripheral blood mononuclear cells (PBMCs), taken at new diagnosis, from a patient treated with antithyroid drugs. This TCR derives from a woman in her forties with Graves disease. This CDR3 reads CASSSYRDRETDTQYF. For the CDR3, the DNA is TGTGCCAGCAGCTCCTACCGGGACAGGGAGACAGATACGCAGTATTTT.